The 28 T cell receptor beta chains listed next were all sequenced from one sample in a study of blood T cell repertoires in COVID-19. Data came from immunoSEQ multiplex PCR; TCRdb stores just in-frame clones and leaves some out. The sample has 300,000 to 400,000 clones, roughly 88% seen once; the top ten hold over 0.9%. Sequences were obtained from PBMCs or T cells enriched from blood (not recorded which). These receptors were obtained from a woman in her thirties with acute COVID-19.

With respect to this clone: Other DNA variants within this sample encode the same CDR3. The chain employs TRBV5-1 and TRBJ2-7, with 11 bases identical to TRBD1. The CDR3 has 14 residues. Germline V gene sequence: CDR1 SGHRS, CDR2 YFSETQ. Germline trimming cut 3 bases from V and 3 bases from J; bases unmatched to any gene: 2. CDR3 nucleotides: TGCGCCAGCAGCTCAGGGACAGGGGGCTACGAGCAGTACTTC. Protein product: CASSSGTGGYEQYF.

The rearrangement joins TRBV10-3 to TRBJ1-1; TRBD1 is a possible D gene (5 bases). Per the germline V gene, CDR1 is ENHRY and CDR2 is SYGVKD. V was trimmed by 7 bases and J by 0 bases, leaving 12 bases between them. This CDR3 has 14 amino acids. CDR3 DNA sequence: TGTGCCATCACTGACAGTTTCCTGAACACTGAAGCTTTCTTT. Translated, it gives CAITDSFLNTEAFF.

V gene TRBV5-1 combines with J gene TRBJ1-4, with 9 bases lining up with TRBD1. Per the germline V gene, CDR1 is SGHRS and CDR2 is YFSETQ. The J segment lost 4 bases and the V segment lost 4 bases, leaving 5 bases of the junction unmatched. This CDR3 contains 15 residues. In nucleotides, the CDR3 is TGCGCCAGCAGCACAACAGGGGGCTTTAATGAAAAACTGTTTTTT. Translation: CASSTTGGFNEKLFF.

The V and J genes are TRBV2 and TRBJ1-2, with a possible D match to TRBD1 (5 bases). The CDR3 contains 14 residues. Looked up from germline, CDR1 is SNHLY and CDR2 is FYNNEI. The ends were cut back, 7 bases at V and 7 bases at J, with 19 bases in the middle. CDR3 DNA: TGTGCCAGCACCCCCCGGGCCAGGGATACTGGCTACACCTTC. Amino acids: CASTPRARDTGYTF.

The chain is built from TRBV5-8 and TRBJ2-3; unclear D gene. This CDR3 has 16 amino acids. The ends were cut back, 0 bases at V and 4 bases at J, with 15 bases in the middle. CDR1 SGHTS and CDR2 YDEGEE come from the germline V gene. CDR3 protein: CASSLEVAGLADTQYF. The CDR3 region has the DNA TGTGCCAGCAGCTTGGAGGTAGCTGGGTTGGCAGATACGCAGTATTTT.

The V gene is TRBV6-1, the J gene TRBJ1-5, with D uncertain. This CDR3 comprises 13 residues. Germline V gives CDR1 MNHNS, CDR2 SASEGT. Trimming shortened V by 2 bases and J by 3 bases, and 5 bases separated the two germline ends. CDR3 sequence: CASSEQYNQPQHF. For the CDR3, the DNA is TGTGCCAGCAGTGAACAGTACAATCAGCCCCAGCATTTT.

This clone has a single count. The chain recombines TRBV10-2 with TRBJ2-7; TRBD1 agrees at 8 bases. V lost 7 bases, J lost 0 bases, and 5 bases stayed unmatched. Germline CDR1 is WSHSY and CDR2 is SAAADI. The CDR3 sequence is 14 residues long. The CDR3 DNA follows: TGCGCCAGCAACCTGGGACAGGCCTCCTACGAGCAGTACTTC. Protein sequence: CASNLGQASYEQYF.

The chain is built from TRBV11-2 and TRBJ2-2; 7 nucleotides align to TRBD2. CDR3 length: 15 amino acids. CDR1 SGHAT and CDR2 FQNNGV come from the germline V gene. V was clipped by 2 bases and J by 1 base; unmatched bases: 1. In DNA form, the CDR3 reads TGTGCCAGCAGCTTATTAGCGGGGAACACCGGGGAGCTGTTTTTT. Translation gives CASSLLAGNTGELFF.

The chain uses TRBV11-1 and TRBJ1-1; weak D call: TRBD1 (5 bases). The germline V and J ends were trimmed by 7 bases and 0 bases, with 6 bases remaining between them. Germline CDR1 reads SGHAT; CDR2 reads FQDESV (reference sequence). This CDR3 spans 12 amino acids. The CDR3 loop reads CASTGMNTEAFF. The CDR3 region has the DNA TGTGCCAGCACAGGGATGAACACTGAAGCTTTCTTT.

The chain combines TRBV6-6 with TRBJ1-6; possible D gene TRBD1, 5 bases. This CDR3 has 15 amino acids. Germline-derived CDR1 and CDR2 are MNHNY and SVGAGI (reference sequence). V dropped 8 bases and J dropped 7 bases, with 18 bases sitting between them. CDR3: CASVASGGVNSPLHF. DNA of the CDR3: TGTGCCAGCGTGGCTTCGGGGGGGGTAAATTCACCCCTCCACTTT.

The chain carries TRBV2 and TRBJ1-5, with D possibly TRBD1 on 5 matching bases. Looked up from germline, CDR1 is SNHLY and CDR2 is FYNNEI. V lost 6 bases and J 9 bases, leaving 15 bases between the germline ends. The CDR3 is 13 residues long. CDR3 protein: CASSTGRRVPQHF. The DNA of the CDR3 is TGTGCCAGCAGCACGGGACGGAGGGTGCCCCAGCATTTT.

The chain joins TRBV4-1 to TRBJ1-2; 9 nucleotides match TRBD1. This CDR3 contains 15 residues. Germline values: CDR1 MGHRA, CDR2 YSYEKL. The V and J ends lost 2 bases and 7 bases, in that order; junction bases with no gene match: 8. CDR3 protein: CASSQTWDRDRGYTF. CDR3 bases: TGCGCCAGCAGCCAAACATGGGACAGGGATCGTGGCTACACCTTC.

This clone was observed at least ten times. The CDR3 here is CASSGGQGPYEQYF. The CDR3 bases are TGCGCCAGCAGCGGGGGACAGGGACCCTACGAGCAGTACTTC. The chain joins TRBV5-1 to TRBJ2-7; 9 bases map to TRBD1. Per the germline V gene, CDR1 is SGHRS and CDR2 is YFSETQ. This CDR3 spans 14 amino acids. V lost 4 bases and J lost 2; bases outside the gene matches: 4.

This sequence joins TRBV10-3 and TRBJ2-7, with D possibly matching TRBD2 (6 bases). CDR1 is ENHRY and CDR2 is SYGVKD in the germline V gene. Trimming removed 3 bases from V and 2 bases from J, with 14 bases in between. CDR3 length: 15 residues. The CDR3: CAISDGGVRTYEQYF. In DNA form, the CDR3 reads TGTGCCATCAGTGACGGCGGGGTACGAACCTACGAGCAGTACTTC.

V and J are TRBV30 and TRBJ1-2; D is perhaps TRBD1 (5 bases). Trimming removed 7 bases at V and 8 bases at J, with 23 bases between. The CDR3 has 14 residues. CDR1 GTSNPN and CDR2 SVGIG come from the germline V gene (reference sequence). The CDR3 reads CAFPGGGGSSGYTF. CDR3 sequence (DNA): TGTGCCTTTCCCGGCGGGGGGGGATCAAGCGGCTACACCTTC.

This clone was seen just once. CDR3 region: CASSPGNTGELFF. Here the CDR3 DNA reads TGTGCCAGCAGCCCAGGGAACACCGGGGAGCTGTTTTTT. The rearrangement joins TRBV11-3 to TRBJ2-2; the D is unclear. CDR3 size: 13 residues. The germline V gene encodes CDR1 SGHNT and CDR2 YENEEA. V lost 5 bases, J lost 1 base, and 5 bases lay in between. Complete variable domain (other parts from reference TRBV11-3 and TRBJ2-2): EAGVVQSPRYKIIEKKQPVAFWCNPISGHNTLYWYLQNLGQGPELLIRYENEEAVDDSQLPKDRFSAERLKGVDSTLKIQPAELGDSAVYLCASSPGNTGELFFGEGSRLTVL.

The chain recombines TRBV10-2 with TRBJ2-4; 10 bases line up with TRBD1. This CDR3 is built from 13 residues. Per the germline V gene, CDR1 is WSHSY and CDR2 is SAAADI. The junction had 7 bases not matched to a gene; V was cut back by 10 bases and J by 7 bases. CDR3 bases: TGCGCCACCTTGGACAGGGGGGAGAACATTCAGTACTTC. It specifies CATLDRGENIQYF.

This chain uses TRBV2 with TRBJ2-7; 9 bases line up with TRBD1. Germline V gene lookup returns CDR1 SNHLY and CDR2 FYNNEI. CDR3 length equals 13 residues. Trimming cost V 4 bases and J 4 bases; bases outside gene matches: 2. The CDR3 here is CASSVGQGYEQYF. The CDR3 DNA reads as TGTGCCAGCAGTGTGGGACAGGGTTACGAGCAGTACTTC.

V usage is TRBV9 and J usage is TRBJ2-5, with TRBD1 identical over 7 bases. Germline CDR1 SGDLS, CDR2 YYNGEE. With 5 bases clipped from V and 5 bases from J, the junction kept 9 bases outside the gene matches. The CDR3 is 14 amino acids. CDR3 nucleotide sequence: TGTGCCAGCAGTAGACAGGGCGGGTTCGAGACCCAGTACTTC. Translating it yields CASSRQGGFETQYF.

This clone has only one observation. V usage is TRBV27 and J usage is TRBJ1-4; the D gene is possibly TRBD1 (5 bases). Germline values: CDR1 MNHEY, CDR2 SMNVEV (reference sequence). This CDR3 region has 15 residues. V lost 4 bases and J 8 bases, leaving 17 bases between the germline ends. The CDR3: CASSSLGQGGEKLFF. The CDR3 DNA reads as TGTGCCAGCAGTTCCCTGGGCCAGGGAGGAGAAAAACTGTTTTTT.

The chain is built from TRBV5-5 and TRBJ1-6; D may be TRBD1 (6 bases). V shed 1 base and J shed 11 bases, with 19 bases lying between them. The CDR3 consists of 16 residues. The germline gives CDR1 SGHKS, CDR2 YYEKEE (reference sequence). The CDR3 spells CASSLYGRGDAPPLHF. The CDR3 DNA sequence: TGTGCCAGCAGCTTGTATGGGAGGGGGGATGCGCCACCCCTCCACTTT.

This clone was detected a few times. The rearrangement joins TRBV5-1 to TRBJ1-3, with a possible D match to TRBD1 (6 bases). The CDR3 spans 14 residues. Deletions cut 4 bases from V and 4 bases from J, with 12 bases between. Germline lookup yields CDR1 SGHRS and CDR2 YFSETQ. The CDR3 coding sequence is TGCGCCAGCAGCCCTGACAGGTCCGGAAACACCATATATTTT. Translating it yields CASSPDRSGNTIYF.

This clone was counted once. The chain recombines TRBV5-5 with TRBJ2-6, with TRBD1 matching over 9 bases. Germline V gene sequence: CDR1 SGHKS, CDR2 YYEKEE (reference sequence). This CDR3 is 17 amino acids long. The V segment lost 0 bases and the J segment 4 bases; nucleotides outside the gene matches: 5. CDR3 bases: TGTGCCAGCAGCTTGGCGGGACAGGGCGTCGGGGCCAACGTCCTGACTTTC. This gives the protein CASSLAGQGVGANVLTF.

The J gene is TRBJ1-1, the V gene TRBV6-5; 7 positions agree with TRBD1. Germline V CDR1 and CDR2: MNHEY, SVGAGI. V lost 0 bases and J lost 5; bases outside the gene matches: 9. This CDR3 comprises 16 residues. The CDR3 bases are TGTGCCAGCAGTTACTCAGGGGGCAGGGGTTATACTGAAGCTTTCTTT. Encoded protein: CASSYSGGRGYTEAFF.

V usage is TRBV7-3 and J usage is TRBJ2-1; no reliable D call. Germline V CDR1 and CDR2: SGHTA, FQGTGA. The CDR3 sequence is 16 residues long. Trimming cost V 1 base and J 0 bases, with 10 bases left between them. CDR3 region: CASSLIRRSSYNEQFF. The CDR3 DNA reads TGTGCCAGCAGCTTAATAAGGCGGAGCTCCTACAATGAGCAGTTCTTC.

The rearrangement links TRBV6-2 or TRBV6-3 to TRBJ2-7; D is unclear. The CDR3 consists of 16 residues. The germline V and J ends were trimmed by 2 bases and 0 bases, with 14 bases remaining between them. From germline, CDR1 is MNHEY and CDR2 SVGEGT. CDR3 in amino acids: CASSYPPRRISYEQYF. DNA of the CDR3: TGTGCCAGCAGTTACCCTCCGCGGAGAATCTCCTACGAGCAGTACTTC.

The chain has TRBV6-2 or TRBV6-3 and TRBJ1-2; 10 bases are shared with TRBD1. This CDR3 is 17 amino acids long. The germline V gene has CDR1 MNHEY and CDR2 SVGEGT. J was trimmed by 5 bases and V by 0 bases; bases with no gene match: 9. The CDR3: CASSYSSGTGVRYGYTF. CDR3 nucleotide sequence: TGTGCCAGCAGTTACTCGAGCGGGACAGGGGTGCGGTATGGCTACACCTTC.

The gene calls are TRBV27 and TRBJ2-3; 9 bases line up with TRBD1. CDR1 is MNHEY and CDR2 is SMNVEV in the germline V gene (reference sequence). There are 17 residues in the CDR3. The V and J ends lost 4 bases and 0 bases, in that order; junction bases with no gene match: 8. The CDR3 DNA follows: TGTGCCAGCAGTTCGACAGGGGGTTTCCCTAGCACAGATACGCAGTATTTT. This encodes CASSSTGGFPSTDTQYF.